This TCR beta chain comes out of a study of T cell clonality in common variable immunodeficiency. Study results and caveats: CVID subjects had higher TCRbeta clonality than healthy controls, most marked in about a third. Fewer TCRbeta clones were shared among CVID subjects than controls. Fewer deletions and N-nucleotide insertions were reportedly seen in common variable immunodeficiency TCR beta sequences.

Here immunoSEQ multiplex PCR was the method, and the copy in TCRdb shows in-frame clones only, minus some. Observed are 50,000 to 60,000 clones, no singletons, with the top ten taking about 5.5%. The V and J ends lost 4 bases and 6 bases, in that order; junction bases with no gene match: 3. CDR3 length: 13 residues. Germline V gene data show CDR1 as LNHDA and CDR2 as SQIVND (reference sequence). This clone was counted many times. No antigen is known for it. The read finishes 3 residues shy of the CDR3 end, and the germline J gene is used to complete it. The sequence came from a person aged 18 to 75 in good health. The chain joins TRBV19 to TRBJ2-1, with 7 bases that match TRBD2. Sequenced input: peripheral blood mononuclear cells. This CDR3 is CASSTSGRNEQFF. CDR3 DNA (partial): TGTGCCAGTAGTACTAGCGGCCGCAATGAG.